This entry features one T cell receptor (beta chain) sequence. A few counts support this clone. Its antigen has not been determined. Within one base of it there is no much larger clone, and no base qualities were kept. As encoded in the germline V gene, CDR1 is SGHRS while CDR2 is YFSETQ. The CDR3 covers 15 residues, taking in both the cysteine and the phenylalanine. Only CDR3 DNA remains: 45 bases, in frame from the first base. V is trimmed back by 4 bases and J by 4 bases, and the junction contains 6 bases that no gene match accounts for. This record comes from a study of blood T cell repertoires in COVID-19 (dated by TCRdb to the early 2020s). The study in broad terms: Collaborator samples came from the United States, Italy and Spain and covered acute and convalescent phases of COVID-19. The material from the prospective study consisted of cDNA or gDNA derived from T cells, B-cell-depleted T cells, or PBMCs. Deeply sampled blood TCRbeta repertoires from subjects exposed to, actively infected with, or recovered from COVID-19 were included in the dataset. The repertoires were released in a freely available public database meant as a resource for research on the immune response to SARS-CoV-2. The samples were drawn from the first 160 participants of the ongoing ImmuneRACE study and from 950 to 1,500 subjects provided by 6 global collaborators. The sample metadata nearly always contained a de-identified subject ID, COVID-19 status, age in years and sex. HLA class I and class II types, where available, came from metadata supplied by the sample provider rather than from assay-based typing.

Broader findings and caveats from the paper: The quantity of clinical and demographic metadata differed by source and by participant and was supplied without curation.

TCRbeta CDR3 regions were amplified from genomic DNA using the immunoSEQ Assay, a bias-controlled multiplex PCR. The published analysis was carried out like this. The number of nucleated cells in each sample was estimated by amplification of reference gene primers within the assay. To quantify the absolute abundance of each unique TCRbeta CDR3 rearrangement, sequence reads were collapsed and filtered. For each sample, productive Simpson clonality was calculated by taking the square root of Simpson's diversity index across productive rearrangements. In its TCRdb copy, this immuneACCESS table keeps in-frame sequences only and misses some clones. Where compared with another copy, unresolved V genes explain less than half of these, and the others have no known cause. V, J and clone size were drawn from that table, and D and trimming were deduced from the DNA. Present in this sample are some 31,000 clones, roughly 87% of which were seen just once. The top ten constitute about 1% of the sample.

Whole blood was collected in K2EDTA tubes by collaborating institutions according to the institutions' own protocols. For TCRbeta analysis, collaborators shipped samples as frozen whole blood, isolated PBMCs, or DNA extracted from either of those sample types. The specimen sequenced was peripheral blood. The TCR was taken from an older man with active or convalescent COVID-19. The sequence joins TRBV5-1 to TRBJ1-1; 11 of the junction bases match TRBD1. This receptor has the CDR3 CASSEPGTGGTEAFF. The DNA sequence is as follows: TGCGCCAGCAGCGAACCCGGGACAGGGGGCACTGAAGCTTTCTTT.